This T cell receptor (beta chain) is from a study of T cell responses to AZD1222 COVID-19 vaccine. Study background: Pooling of second doses given at about 4 or about 12 weeks was done.

This clone appeared once. Germline V CDR1 and CDR2: SGHTA, FQGNSA. The CDR3 runs 16 residues. V was pared by 5 bases and J by 6 bases, with 16 bases of the junction left unmatched. The method was immunoSEQ multiplex PCR; TCRdb's version includes in-frame clones alone and lacks a portion of them. The sample holds fewer than 50,000 clones, 80% seen once. The specimen comprised peripheral blood, sampled on day 0 of AZD1222 vaccination. This chain joins TRBV7-2 and TRBJ2-7; 7 bases line up with TRBD2. The clonotype was recovered from an adult in good health. The CDR3 sequence: CASSRNQLAQGGEQYF. CDR3 bases: TGTGCCAGCAGCCGTAATCAACTAGCGCAGGGAGGCGAGCAGTACTTC.